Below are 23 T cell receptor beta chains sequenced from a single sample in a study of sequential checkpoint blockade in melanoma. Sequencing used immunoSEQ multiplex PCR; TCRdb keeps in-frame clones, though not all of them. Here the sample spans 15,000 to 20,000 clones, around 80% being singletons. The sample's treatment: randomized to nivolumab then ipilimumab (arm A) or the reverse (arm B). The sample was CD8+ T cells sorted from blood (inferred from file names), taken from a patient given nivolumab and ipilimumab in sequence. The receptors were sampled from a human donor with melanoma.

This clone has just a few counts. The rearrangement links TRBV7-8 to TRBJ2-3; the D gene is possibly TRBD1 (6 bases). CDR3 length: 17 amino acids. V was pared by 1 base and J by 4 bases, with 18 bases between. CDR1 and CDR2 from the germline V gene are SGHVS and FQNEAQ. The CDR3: CASSLGISRGFADTQYF. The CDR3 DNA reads TGTGCCAGCAGCTTAGGGATCTCCAGGGGATTCGCAGATACGCAGTATTTT.

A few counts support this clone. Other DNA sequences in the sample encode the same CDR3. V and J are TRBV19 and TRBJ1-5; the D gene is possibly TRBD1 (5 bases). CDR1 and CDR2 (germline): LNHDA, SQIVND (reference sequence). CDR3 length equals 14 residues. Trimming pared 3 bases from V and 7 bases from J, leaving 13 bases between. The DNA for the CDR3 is TGTGCCAGTAGTATTTGGCAGGGCGACCAGCCCCAGCATTTT. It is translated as CASSIWQGDQPQHF.

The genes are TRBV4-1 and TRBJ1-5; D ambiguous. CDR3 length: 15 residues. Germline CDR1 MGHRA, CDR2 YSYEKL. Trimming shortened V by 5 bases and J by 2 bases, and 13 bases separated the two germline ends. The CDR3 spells CASSSHLYGNQPQHF. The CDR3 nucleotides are TGCGCCAGCAGCTCTCACCTATACGGCAATCAGCCCCAGCATTTT.

The CDR3, as DNA: TGTGCCAGCAGTTACTCGAATTCAGGGGGGGAGCAGTACTTC. The encoded protein is CASSYSNSGGEQYF. This rearrangement joins TRBV6-5 to TRBJ2-7; D is perhaps TRBD1 (7 bases). The CDR3 is made up of 14 amino acids. The ends were cut back, 0 bases at V and 7 bases at J, with 13 bases in the middle. CDR1 and CDR2 (germline): MNHEY, SVGAGI.

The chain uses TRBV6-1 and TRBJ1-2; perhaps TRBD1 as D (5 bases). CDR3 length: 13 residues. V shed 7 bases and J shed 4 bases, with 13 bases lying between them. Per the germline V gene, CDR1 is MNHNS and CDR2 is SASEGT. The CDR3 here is CASNGHTFYGYTF. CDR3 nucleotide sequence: TGTGCCAGCAACGGACACACTTTCTATGGCTACACCTTC.

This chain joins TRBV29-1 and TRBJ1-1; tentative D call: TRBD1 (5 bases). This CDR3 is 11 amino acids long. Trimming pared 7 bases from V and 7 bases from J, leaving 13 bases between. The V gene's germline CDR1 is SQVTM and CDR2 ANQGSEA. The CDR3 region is CSELTVSEAFF. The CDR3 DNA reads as TGCAGCGAGCTGACAGTAAGTGAAGCTTTCTTT.

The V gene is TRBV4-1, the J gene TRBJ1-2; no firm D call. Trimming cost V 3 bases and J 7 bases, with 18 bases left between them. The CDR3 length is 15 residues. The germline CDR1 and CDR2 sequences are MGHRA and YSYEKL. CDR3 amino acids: CASSQEPRNIVGYTF. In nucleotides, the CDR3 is TGCGCCAGCAGCCAGGAGCCAAGGAATATAGTTGGCTACACCTTC.

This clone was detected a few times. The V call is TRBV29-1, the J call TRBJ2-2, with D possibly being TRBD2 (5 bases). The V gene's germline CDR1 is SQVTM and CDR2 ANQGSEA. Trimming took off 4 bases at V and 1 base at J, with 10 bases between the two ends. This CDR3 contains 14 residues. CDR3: CSVVSRGNTGELFF. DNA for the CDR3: TGCAGCGTTGTTTCTCGGGGGAACACCGGGGAGCTGTTTTTT.

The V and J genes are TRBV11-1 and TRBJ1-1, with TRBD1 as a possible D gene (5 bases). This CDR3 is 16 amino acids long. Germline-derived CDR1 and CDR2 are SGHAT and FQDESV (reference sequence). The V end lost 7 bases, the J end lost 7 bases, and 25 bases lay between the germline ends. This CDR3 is CASIQRRGPEEGEAFF. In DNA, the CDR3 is TGTGCCAGCATCCAACGAAGGGGCCCTGAGGAGGGTGAAGCTTTCTTT.

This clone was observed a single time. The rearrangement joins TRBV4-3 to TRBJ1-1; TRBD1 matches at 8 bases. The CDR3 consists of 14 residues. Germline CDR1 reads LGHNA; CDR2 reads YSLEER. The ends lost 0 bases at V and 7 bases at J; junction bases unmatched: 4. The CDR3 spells CASSQEGTGGEAFF. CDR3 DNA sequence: TGCGCCAGCAGCCAAGAAGGGACAGGCGGTGAAGCTTTCTTT.

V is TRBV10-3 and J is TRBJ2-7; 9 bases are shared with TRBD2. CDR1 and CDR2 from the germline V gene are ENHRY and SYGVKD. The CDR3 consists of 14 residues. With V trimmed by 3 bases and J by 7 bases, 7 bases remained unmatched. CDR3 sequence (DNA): TGTGCCATCAGTGACCACGGCACTAGCGGGGAGCAGTACTTC. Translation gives CAISDHGTSGEQYF.

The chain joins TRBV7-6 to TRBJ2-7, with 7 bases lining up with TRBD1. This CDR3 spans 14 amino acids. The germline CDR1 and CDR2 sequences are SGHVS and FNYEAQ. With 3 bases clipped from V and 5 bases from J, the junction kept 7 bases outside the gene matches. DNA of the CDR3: TGTGCCAGCAGCTTTTACAGGGGAGAGGACGAGCAGTACTTC. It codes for CASSFYRGEDEQYF.

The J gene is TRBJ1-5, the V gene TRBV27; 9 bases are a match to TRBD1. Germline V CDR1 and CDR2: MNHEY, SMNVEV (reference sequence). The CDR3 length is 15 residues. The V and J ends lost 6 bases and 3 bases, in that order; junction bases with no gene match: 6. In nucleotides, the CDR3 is TGTGCCAGCAGAAGAACAGGGGGCATCAATCAGCCCCAGCATTTT. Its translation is CASRRTGGINQPQHF.

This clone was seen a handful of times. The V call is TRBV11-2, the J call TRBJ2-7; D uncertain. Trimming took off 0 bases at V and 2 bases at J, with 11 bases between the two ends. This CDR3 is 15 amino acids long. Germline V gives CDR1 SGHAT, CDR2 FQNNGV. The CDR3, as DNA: TGTGCCAGCAGCTTAGAGGCCGACATCACCTACGAGCAGTACTTC. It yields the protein CASSLEADITYEQYF.

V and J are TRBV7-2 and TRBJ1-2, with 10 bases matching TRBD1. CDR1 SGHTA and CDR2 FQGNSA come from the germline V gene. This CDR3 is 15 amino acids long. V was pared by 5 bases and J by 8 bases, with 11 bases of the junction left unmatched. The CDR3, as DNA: TGTGCCAGCAGCCGAGGGACAGGGGTTGCGAGAGGCTACACCTTC. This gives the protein CASSRGTGVARGYTF.

The CDR3 nucleotides read TGTGCCAGCAGCTTGGCAGGGAAGAACACTGAAGCTTTCTTT. Amino acid sequence: CASSLAGKNTEAFF. This chain links TRBV7-3 with TRBJ1-1; tentatively, D is TRBD1 (5 bases). CDR3 length equals 14 residues. Trimming stripped 3 bases from V and 1 base from J, with 9 bases between. In germline, CDR1 is SGHTA, CDR2 FQGTGA.

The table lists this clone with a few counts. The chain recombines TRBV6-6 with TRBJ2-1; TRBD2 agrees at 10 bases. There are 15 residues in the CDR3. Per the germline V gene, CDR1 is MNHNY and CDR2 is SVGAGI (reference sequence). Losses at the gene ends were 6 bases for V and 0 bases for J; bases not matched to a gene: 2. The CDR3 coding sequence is TGTGCCAGCAGCCGGACTAGCGGCTCCTACAATGAGCAGTTCTTC. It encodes CASSRTSGSYNEQFF.

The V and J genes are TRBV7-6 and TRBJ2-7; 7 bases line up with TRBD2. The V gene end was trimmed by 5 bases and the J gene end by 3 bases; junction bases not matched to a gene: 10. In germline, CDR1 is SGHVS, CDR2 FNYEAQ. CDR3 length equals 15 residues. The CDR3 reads CASSPVDSGDYEQYF. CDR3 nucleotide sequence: TGTGCCAGCAGCCCCGTAGACAGCGGGGACTACGAGCAGTACTTC.

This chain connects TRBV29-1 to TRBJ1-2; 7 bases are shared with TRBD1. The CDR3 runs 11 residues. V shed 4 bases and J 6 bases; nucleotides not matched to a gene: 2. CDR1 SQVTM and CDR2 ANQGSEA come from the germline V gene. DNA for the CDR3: TGCAGCGTTGTAGGGGGCGATGGCTACACCTTC. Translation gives CSVVGGDGYTF. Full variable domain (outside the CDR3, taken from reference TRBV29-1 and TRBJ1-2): SAVISQKPSRDICQRGTSLTIQCQVDSQVTMMFWYRQQPGQSLTLIATANQGSEATYESGFVIDKFPISRPNLTFSTLTVSNMSPEDSSIYLCSVVGGDGYTFGSGTRLTVV.

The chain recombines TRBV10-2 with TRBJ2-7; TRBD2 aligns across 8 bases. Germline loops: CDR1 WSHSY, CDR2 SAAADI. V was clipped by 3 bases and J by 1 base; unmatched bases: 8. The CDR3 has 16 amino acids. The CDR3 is CASSESRTSGSYEQYF. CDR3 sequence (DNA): TGCGCCAGCAGTGAATCCAGAACTAGCGGTTCCTACGAGCAGTACTTC.

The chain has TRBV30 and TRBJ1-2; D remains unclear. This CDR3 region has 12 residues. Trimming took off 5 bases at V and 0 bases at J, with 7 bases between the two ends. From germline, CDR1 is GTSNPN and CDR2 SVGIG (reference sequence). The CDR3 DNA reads TGTGCCTGGGAACAGACTAACTATGGCTACACCTTC. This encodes CAWEQTNYGYTF.

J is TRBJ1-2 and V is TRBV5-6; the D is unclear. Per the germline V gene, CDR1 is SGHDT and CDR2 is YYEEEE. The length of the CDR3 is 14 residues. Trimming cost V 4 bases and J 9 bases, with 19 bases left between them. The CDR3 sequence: CASSPPNPSLRYTF. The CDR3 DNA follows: TGTGCCAGCAGCCCTCCTAATCCCTCCCTTCGCTACACCTTC. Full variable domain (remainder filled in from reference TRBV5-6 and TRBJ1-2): DAGVTQSPTHLIKTRGQQVTLRCSPKSGHDTVSWYQQALGQGPQFIFQYYEEEERQRGNFPDRFSGHQFPNYSSELNVNALLLGDSALYLCASSPPNPSLRYTFGSGTRLTVV.

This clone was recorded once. CDR3 in amino acids: CSVGDSEQYF. As DNA, the CDR3 is TGCAGCGTGGGGGACAGCGAGCAGTACTTC. The chain employs TRBV29-1 and TRBJ2-7; 7 bases line up with TRBD1. Germline V gene lookup returns CDR1 SQVTM and CDR2 ANQGSEA. The CDR3 has 10 residues. Trimming cost V 6 bases and J 6 bases; bases outside gene matches: 2.